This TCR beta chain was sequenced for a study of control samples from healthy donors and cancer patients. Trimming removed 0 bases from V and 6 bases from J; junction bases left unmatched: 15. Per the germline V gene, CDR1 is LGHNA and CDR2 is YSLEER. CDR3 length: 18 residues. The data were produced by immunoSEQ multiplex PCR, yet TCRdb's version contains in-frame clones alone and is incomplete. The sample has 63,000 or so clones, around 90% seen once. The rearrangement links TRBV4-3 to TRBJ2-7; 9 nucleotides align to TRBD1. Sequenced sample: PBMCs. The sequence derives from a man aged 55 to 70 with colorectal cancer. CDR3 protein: CASSQDVGTGQYRGEQYF. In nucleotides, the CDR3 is TGCGCCAGCAGCCAAGACGTTGGGACAGGGCAATATCGGGGCGAGCAGTACTTC.